The 19 T cell receptor beta chains listed next were all sequenced from one sample in a study of response to subunit inactivated influenza vaccine. TCRdb ran MiXCR on the RT-PCR reads and lists one entry per CDR3 protein. The sample shows about 780,000 distinct CDR3 sequences, approximately 17% of them seen only once. The specimen comprised PBMCs from blood, sampled 5 days after vaccination. These receptors were obtained from a man in his fifties or sixties who received an inactivated influenza vaccine.

This clonotype appeared a few times. CDR3 sequence: CSARDVSGRGQQPQHF. The CDR3 region has the DNA TGCAGTGCTAGAGATGTTTCGGGAAGGGGCCAACAGCCCCAGCATTTT. The chain combines TRBV20-1 with TRBJ1-5, with D perhaps TRBD1 (5 bases). Germline-derived CDR1 and CDR2 are DFQATT and SNEGSKA (reference sequence). The V and J ends lost 0 bases and 7 bases respectively, with 19 bases between them. This CDR3 region has 16 residues.

Written as DNA, the CDR3 is TGCAGTGCTAGACCGTCGACAGGGACTTTCTTT. As protein: CSARPSTGTFF. The chain carries TRBV20-1 and TRBJ1-1; 7 bases are a match to TRBD1. The CDR3 has 11 amino acids. V lost 2 bases, J lost 12 bases, and 6 bases stayed unmatched. From germline, CDR1 is DFQATT and CDR2 SNEGSKA (reference sequence).

Written as DNA, the CDR3 is TGTGCCTGGTGCTGGGGCGTAGCGGACTCCTACGAGCAGTACTTC. Translated: CAWCWGVADSYEQYF. The rearrangement links TRBV30 to TRBJ2-7, with D possibly being TRBD2 (6 bases). Trimming shortened V by 5 bases and J by 0 bases, and 17 bases separated the two germline ends. There are 15 residues in the CDR3. The V gene's germline CDR1 is GTSNPN and CDR2 SVGIG (reference sequence).

There are many counts of this clonotype. This rearrangement joins TRBV20-1 to TRBJ1-5; D is unresolved. V lost 0 bases and J lost 5, with 8 bases in between. The CDR3 runs 13 residues. From germline, CDR1 is DFQATT and CDR2 SNEGSKA (reference sequence). The CDR3 reads CSARDEGYQPQHF. CDR3 coding DNA: TGCAGTGCTAGAGATGAAGGGTATCAGCCCCAGCATTTT.

J is TRBJ2-7 and V is TRBV12-3 or TRBV12-4; D remains ambiguous. V was trimmed by 2 bases and J by 3 bases, leaving 8 bases between them. The CDR3 covers 13 residues. CDR3 sequence (DNA): TGTGCCAGCAGTTTATTTGGGGTCTACGAGCAGTACTTC. It codes for CASSLFGVYEQYF.

CDR3 region: CASSLQGGIDTQYF. The CDR3 DNA sequence: TGTGCCAGCAGCCTCCAGGGGGGAATTGATACGCAGTATTTT. V usage is TRBV7-9 and J usage is TRBJ2-3, with TRBD1 as a possible D gene (7 bases). V was shortened by 5 bases and J by 6 bases, with 15 bases between the two germline ends. CDR3 length: 14 residues. In germline, CDR1 is SEHNR, CDR2 FQNEAQ (reference sequence).

The table lists this clonotype with a few counts. The chain combines TRBV6-5 with TRBJ2-3, with D possibly being TRBD1 (6 bases). V was cut by 2 bases and J by 1 base, with 19 bases left in between. This CDR3 has 18 amino acids. Per germline, CDR1 MNHEY and CDR2 SVGAGI. Here the CDR3 reads CASSYSNKQGIRTDTQYF. CDR3 coding DNA: TGTGCCAGCAGTTACAGTAACAAGCAGGGGATACGCACAGATACGCAGTATTTT.

The chain employs TRBV20-1 and TRBJ1-4; the match to TRBD1 covers 7 bases. The CDR3 is 13 residues long. Trimming cost V 3 bases and J 7 bases; bases outside gene matches: 5. CDR1 is DFQATT and CDR2 is SNEGSKA in the germline V gene (reference sequence). The CDR3 region has the DNA TGCAGTGCTAGCACAGGGGAGGGTGAAAAACTGTTTTTT. Translating gives CSASTGEGEKLFF.

V and J are TRBV7-6 and TRBJ2-7; 7 nucleotides agree with TRBD1. The CDR3 length is 15 residues. The V and J ends lost 1 base and 4 bases, in that order; junction bases with no gene match: 7. The germline gives CDR1 SGHVS, CDR2 FNYEAQ. This CDR3 is CASSLGGDRRYEQYF. The CDR3 DNA reads TGTGCCAGCAGCTTAGGTGGGGACAGAAGGTACGAGCAGTACTTC.

The chain uses TRBV29-1 and TRBJ2-7; 8 bases map to TRBD1. J was trimmed by 0 bases and V by 0 bases; bases with no gene match: 7. This CDR3 contains 16 residues. From germline, CDR1 is SQVTM and CDR2 ANQGSEA. The CDR3 DNA reads as TGCAGCGTTGAAGATGAGGGGACAGGCAGCTCCTACGAGCAGTACTTC. The encoded protein is CSVEDEGTGSSYEQYF.

A few counts support this clonotype. The chain has TRBV20-1 and TRBJ2-7, with a weak D call TRBD2 (6 bases). This CDR3 contains 13 residues. In germline, CDR1 is DFQATT, CDR2 SNEGSKA (reference sequence). Trimming cost V 8 bases and J 5 bases, with 19 bases left between them. This CDR3 is CSLNSGLGDEQYF. In nucleotides, the CDR3 is TGCAGTCTAAATAGCGGCCTCGGAGACGAGCAGTACTTC.

The V gene is TRBV7-2, the J gene TRBJ2-3; D possibly corresponds to TRBD1 (6 bases). Trimming removed 5 bases at V and 11 bases at J, with 14 bases between. CDR1 is SGHTA, CDR2 FQGNSA, per germline. The CDR3 is 12 amino acids. The CDR3 region has the DNA TGTGCCAGCAGCGGCAACAGGGCGTTGCAGTATTTT. Its protein is CASSGNRALQYF.

The sample holds a few counts of this clonotype. As the CDR3 is not closed by the conserved phenylalanine or tryptophan, this likely results from a read error. Because the CDR3's place on the DNA is in doubt, the DNA is left out and the CDR3 is given as listed by TCRdb. The chain joins TRBV12-3 or TRBV12-4 to TRBJ1-4; the DNA was not used to check the table's D call, TRBD1. The CDR3 sequence runs 11 residues, both termini included. The CDR3 reads CASRPGTGDRG.

The J gene is TRBJ1-1, the V gene TRBV7-2; no definite D call. This CDR3 is built from 14 residues. Germline loops: CDR1 SGHTA, CDR2 FQGNSA. V was cut by 5 bases and J by 0 bases, with 10 bases left in between. The CDR3 bases are TGTGCCAGCAGCCCCCCGGGGATGAACACTGAAGCTTTCTTT. Its translation is CASSPPGMNTEAFF.

About this clonotype itself: A junction boundary mismatches the germline segment, possibly from a read error. The chain combines TRBV7-3 with TRBJ2-3; 7 bases are shared with TRBD1. The CDR3 runs to 14 residues. CDR1 is SGHTA, CDR2 FQGTGA, per germline. As DNA, the CDR3 is TGTGCCAGCAGCCTAGACAGGGCCACAGATACGCAGTCTTTT. Protein product: CASSLDRATDTQSF.

CDR3 in DNA: TGTGCCAGCAGTAACACCCCTTACTACGAGCAGTACTTC. Translation gives CASSNTPYYEQYF. The chain combines TRBV28 with TRBJ2-7; D unclear. Germline-derived CDR1 and CDR2 are MDHEN and SYDVKM. The V end lost 5 bases, the J end lost 3 bases, and 11 bases lay between the germline ends. CDR3 length: 13 amino acids.

This clonotype was observed a few times. The V gene is TRBV7-9, the J gene TRBJ2-7; D remains ambiguous. V was cut by 7 bases and J by 0 bases, with 13 bases left in between. Germline V lookup: CDR1 SEHNR, CDR2 FQNEAQ (reference sequence). This CDR3 is built from 14 residues. In nucleotides, the CDR3 is TGTGCCAGCATTCCGGCTTTAAGCTCCTACGAGCAGTACTTC. This codes for CASIPALSSYEQYF. Filled out from reference TRBV7-9 and TRBJ2-7, the complete variable domain reads DTGVSQNPRHKITKRGQNVTFRCDPISEHNRLYWYRQTLGQGPEFLTYFQNEAQLEKSRLLSDRFSAERPKGSFSTLEIQRTEQGDSAMYLCASIPALSSYEQYFGPGTRLTVT.

This rearrangement joins TRBV20-1 to TRBJ1-1; D might be TRBD1 (6 bases). The CDR3 length is 13 residues. V was trimmed by 2 bases and J by 11 bases, leaving 18 bases between them. Per germline, CDR1 DFQATT and CDR2 SNEGSKA (reference sequence). CDR3 amino acids: CSARPVGAGGAFF. CDR3 bases: TGCAGTGCTAGACCTGTGGGGGCTGGGGGGGCTTTCTTT.

This chain joins TRBV2 and TRBJ2-4, with 8 bases that match TRBD1. CDR3 length equals 13 residues. The germline V gene has CDR1 SNHLY and CDR2 FYNNEI. V was clipped by 6 bases and J by 6 bases; unmatched bases: 4. As DNA, the CDR3 is TGTGCCAGCAGACGACAGGGGTCAAACATTCAGTACTTC. Amino acid sequence: CASRRQGSNIQYF.